The 14 T cell receptor beta chains presented below share a single source sample, sequenced in a study of cytomegalovirus exposure and HLA in healthy donors. The PCR contained 60 Vbeta and 13 Jbeta primers. Profiling relied on immunoSEQ multiplex PCR, and the TCRdb table lists in-frame clones only, not all of them. The table has about 130,000 clones, around 78% seen once; the top ten hold around 2%. Sequenced input: PBMCs. These receptors came from a woman between 50 and 59 years old in good health and CMV-seronegative.

The V and J genes are TRBV6-1 and TRBJ1-1, with D perhaps matching TRBD1 (6 bases). The CDR3 runs 15 residues. Per the germline V gene, CDR1 is MNHNS and CDR2 is SASEGT. V dropped 5 bases and J dropped 4 bases, with 17 bases sitting between them. CDR3 coding DNA: TGTGCCAGCAGTCAAGAGACAGGTTGGGGCACTGAAGCTTTCTTT. It translates to CASSQETGWGTEAFF.

This clone was observed a few times. V is TRBV11-3 and J is TRBJ2-2; possibly TRBD1 for D (6 bases). Trimming cost V 4 bases and J 6 bases, with 15 bases left between them. Germline loops: CDR1 SGHNT, CDR2 YENEEA. This CDR3 is built from 15 residues. CDR3 sequence reads: CASSSRAQGAGELFF. CDR3 coding DNA: TGTGCCAGCAGCTCTCGAGCACAGGGAGCCGGGGAGCTGTTTTTT.

This clone has just a few counts. The chain uses TRBV5-1 and TRBJ2-2; D is unresolved. Germline V gene sequence: CDR1 SGHRS, CDR2 YFSETQ. The length of the CDR3 is 15 residues. Trimming left V 0 bases short and J 4 bases short, with 10 bases between. CDR3 coding DNA: TGCGCCAGCAGCTTGGCCCTTCCCGGCACCGGGGAGCTGTTTTTT. It yields the protein CASSLALPGTGELFF.

This chain links TRBV5-4 with TRBJ2-7, with D maybe TRBD2 (6 bases). Germline CDR1 reads SGHNT; CDR2 reads YYREEE (reference sequence). Trimming took off 1 base at V and 7 bases at J, with 15 bases between the two ends. The CDR3 has 14 residues. The chain's CDR3 is CASSLNLGGLEQYF. In DNA, the CDR3 is TGTGCCAGCAGCTTGAACCTGGGAGGTTTAGAGCAGTACTTC. Combining the CDR3 with reference TRBV5-4 and TRBJ2-7 gives the whole variable domain ETGVTQSPTHLIKTRGQQVTLRCSSQSGHNTVSWYQQALGQGPQFIFQYYREEENGRGNFPPRFSGLQFPNYSSELNVNALELDDSALYLCASSLNLGGLEQYFGPGTRLTVT.

The chain combines TRBV11-3 with TRBJ2-1, with 9 bases lining up with TRBD2. V gave up 6 bases and J gave up 2 bases; unmatched junction bases: 5. The CDR3 covers 15 residues. Germline values: CDR1 SGHNT, CDR2 YENEEA. CDR3 DNA: TGTGCCAGCAGTCCAGTAGCGGGAGCCTACAATGAGCAGTTCTTC. Protein product: CASSPVAGAYNEQFF.

J is TRBJ2-1 and V is TRBV9; 9 nucleotides line up with TRBD2. CDR1 is SGDLS and CDR2 is YYNGEE in the germline V gene. The CDR3 contains 14 residues. The ends lost 3 bases at V and 3 bases at J; junction bases unmatched: 1. DNA for the CDR3: TGTGCCAGCAGCGCTAGCGGGAACTACAATGAGCAGTTCTTC. This translates into CASSASGNYNEQFF.

The chain links TRBV30 to TRBJ2-7; D is perhaps TRBD1 (6 bases). The V gene lost 8 bases and the J gene lost 6 bases, with 14 bases spanning the gap. Germline CDR1 is GTSNPN and CDR2 is SVGIG (reference sequence). The CDR3 runs 11 residues. The CDR3 DNA reads as TGTGCCCGAGGGACATTACTCGAGCAGTACTTC. It encodes CARGTLLEQYF.

There are a few counts of this clone. The chain couples TRBV7-2 to TRBJ2-3; 12 bases fit TRBD2. Losses at the gene ends were 5 bases for V and 3 bases for J; bases not matched to a gene: 6. Germline V gene lookup returns CDR1 SGHTA and CDR2 FQGNSA. The CDR3 has 16 amino acids. The CDR3 region has the DNA TGTGCCAGCAGCATCGCTAGCGGGAGGGGTACAGATACGCAGTATTTT. Its translation is CASSIASGRGTDTQYF.

This clone has just a few counts. The chain employs TRBV5-6 and TRBJ1-1; tentatively, D is TRBD1 (6 bases). CDR1 and CDR2 from the germline V gene are SGHDT and YYEEEE. This CDR3 region has 16 residues. V gave up 3 bases and J gave up 0 bases, with 15 bases separating them. The CDR3 DNA is TGTGCCAGCAGCTCATGGGGGCGGTACTTGAACACTGAAGCTTTCTTT. It encodes CASSSWGRYLNTEAFF.

The V gene is TRBV4-1, the J gene TRBJ2-1, with D perhaps TRBD1 (6 bases). This CDR3 is built from 14 residues. Germline loops: CDR1 MGHRA, CDR2 YSYEKL. V was cut by 0 bases and J by 6 bases, with 9 bases left in between. CDR3 bases: TGCGCCAGCAGCCAAGATCAAGGGGGCAATGAGCAGTTCTTC. Amino acid sequence: CASSQDQGGNEQFF.

The rearrangement links TRBV5-8 to TRBJ1-3, with D unclear. Germline CDR1 reads SGHTS; CDR2 reads YDEGEE. Trimming shortened V by 3 bases and J by 0 bases, and 10 bases separated the two germline ends. There are 15 residues in the CDR3. The CDR3 sequence: CASSWVESSGNTIYF. In DNA, the CDR3 is TGTGCCAGCAGCTGGGTGGAGAGCTCTGGAAACACCATATATTTT.

The chain links TRBV5-6 to TRBJ1-1; 7 nucleotides align to TRBD1. Germline lookup yields CDR1 SGHDT and CDR2 YYEEEE. The CDR3 has 14 residues. The ends lost 4 bases at V and 10 bases at J; junction bases unmatched: 13. The CDR3 nucleotides are TGTGCCAGCAGCCCAACGGACAGGTCGTTTGGAGCTTTCTTT. This gives the protein CASSPTDRSFGAFF.

This clone was counted once. The chain carries TRBV27 and TRBJ2-7; tentative D call: TRBD1 (6 bases). This CDR3 has 17 residues. The V and J ends lost 5 bases and 2 bases respectively, with 22 bases between them. Germline CDR1 and CDR2: MNHEY and SMNVEV (reference sequence). The CDR3 coding sequence is TGTGCCAGCAGTCGAAAAGCCTCCGGGGACAAGGCCTACGAGCAGTACTTC. It yields the protein CASSRKASGDKAYEQYF.

V gene TRBV6-5 combines with J gene TRBJ1-2; tentatively, D is TRBD1 (6 bases). Germline CDR1 MNHEY, CDR2 SVGAGI. V dropped 6 bases and J dropped 7 bases, with 12 bases sitting between them. The CDR3 length is 12 residues. CDR3 nucleotides: TGTGCCAGCAGCGACATGGGGGCTGGCTACACCTTC. It codes for CASSDMGAGYTF.